These 3 T cell receptor beta chains were all obtained from the same sample, sequenced in a study of CD8 T cells in ankylosing spondylitis. Whole-study results and caveats: Seemingly characteristic of ankylosing spondylitis blood was a TCR beta motif consisting of about 8 highly homologous variants.

Their specific antigens are unknown. MiXCR was run by TCRdb on the 5' RACE reads, yielding one entry per CDR3 protein. Of about 460,000 distinct CDR3 sequences listed, approximately 5.3% were seen once; the top ten hold 3% to 4.5%. Material: blood, either unsorted or a sorted T cell fraction (not recorded which). Source of these receptors: a male donor with ankylosing spondylitis.

This clonotype was seen many times. The gene calls are TRBV20-1 and TRBJ2-1; 9 bases are shared with TRBD2. Germline CDR1 reads DFQATT; CDR2 reads SNEGSKA (reference sequence). The CDR3 is made up of 18 amino acids. The trim removed 2 bases at V and 3 bases at J, leaving 14 bases unmatched. The CDR3 spells CSARRMVRAGGLYNEQFF. DNA of the CDR3: TGCAGTGCTAGAAGAATGGTGCGAGCGGGAGGCCTCTACAATGAGCAGTTCTTC.

In this sample, this clonotype turned up a few times. The chain recombines TRBV20-1 with TRBJ1-6; the D is unclear. The CDR3 consists of 16 residues. With 4 bases removed from V and 4 bases from J, the gap between germline ends came to 17 bases. Per germline, CDR1 DFQATT and CDR2 SNEGSKA (reference sequence). The CDR3 DNA is TGCAGTGCTAAACCTCCGGGAGCCGGATATAATTCACCCCTCCACTTT. Amino acids: CSAKPPGAGYNSPLHF.

This clonotype was counted many times. This rearrangement joins TRBV6-2 or TRBV6-3 to TRBJ2-1; unclear D gene. CDR1 and CDR2 (germline): MNHEY, SVGEGT. V was shortened by 0 bases and J by 9 bases, with 6 bases between the two germline ends. The CDR3 loop spans 12 amino acids. The CDR3 bases are TGTGCCAGCAGTTACTCTACGATTGAGCAGTTCTTC. Residues: CASSYSTIEQFF.